Listed below are T cell receptor beta chains from one sample, sequenced in a study of response to subunit inactivated influenza vaccine. MiXCR, run by TCRdb on the RT-PCR reads, gives a single entry per CDR3 protein. The sample lists about 580,000 distinct CDR3 sequences, 12% to 15% occurring once. The source was PBMCs from blood, collected approximately 12 days after vaccination. These receptors all come from a man aged 45-60 years who received an inactivated influenza vaccine. Both conserved end residues are part of each CDR3. A D gene is named only where the DNA matches it firmly. The size of a clone is reported for some rows only, either as once, few or many, or as a class for expanded clones.

TRBJ2-5 | TRBD2 | many | TRBV29-1 | TGCAGCGCAACTAGCGGGGTGGAGACCCAGTACTTC | CSATSGVETQYF
TRBJ2-3 | . | few | TRBV7-2 | TGTGCCAGCAGGGGGCCCATGTTCCCAGATACGCAGTATTTT | CASRGPMFPDTQYF
TRBJ1-1 | TRBD1 | . | TRBV10-3 | TGTGCCATCAGTGCCTCAGGGGGCCCGAACCTCCCTAGGGGGGCTTTCTTT | CAISASGGPNLPRGAFF
TRBJ2-7 | . | . | TRBV4-1 | TGCGCCAGCAGCCAATTTCTCACCTACGAGCAGTACTTC | CASSQFLTYEQYF
TRBJ2-7 | TRBD1 | . | TRBV28 | TGTGCCAGCAGTCCGACAGGGCGGCTCCACGAGCAGTACTTC | CASSPTGRLHEQYF
TRBJ2-2 | TRBD1 | . | TRBV7-2 | TGTGCCAGCAGCTTAGCTTCCGGGACAGGGGCCGGGGAGCTGTTTTTT | CASSLASGTGAGELFF
TRBJ1-1 | TRBD1 | few | TRBV20-1 | TGCAGTGCTAGAAAGGGGACAGGGCCTGAAGCTTTCTTT | CSARKGTGPEAFF
TRBJ2-3 | TRBD2 | few | TRBV4-2 | TGTGCCAGCAGACCTCAGGATCGGGGGGGCCCTGTGGATACGCAGTATTTT | CASRPQDRGGPVDTQYF
TRBJ2-1 | TRBD2 | . | TRBV13 | TGTGCCAGCAGCCCGAATAGCGGGAAAAGCTCCTACAATGAGCAGTTCTTC | CASSPNSGKSSYNEQFF
TRBJ2-5 | TRBD2 | . | TRBV20-1 | TGCAGTGCTAGGGGACTAGCGGGGCAGTACCAAGAGACCCAGTACTTC | CSARGLAGQYQETQYF
TRBJ2-1 | TRBD2 | . | TRBV11-1 | TGTGCCAGCAGCAGTACGGTGTTAGCGGGGATCTTGGGCGGTGAGCAGTTCTTC | CASSSTVLAGILGGEQFF
TRBJ2-3 | . | few | TRBV28 | TGTGCCAGCAGTTCCGAGACGACCGGCACAGATACGCAGTATTTT | CASSSETTGTDTQYF
TRBJ1-3 | . | many | TRBV7-6 | TGTGCCAGCAGCTTATCGGGCAGTGGGATCTCTGGAAACACCATATATTTT | CASSLSGSGISGNTIYF
TRBJ2-1 | . | . | TRBV20-1 | TGCAGTGCTAGAGTGCTCAGTGAGGGTGAGCAGTTCTTC | CSARVLSEGEQFF
TRBJ2-1 | . | few | TRBV11-2 | TGTGCCAGCAGCCAACGGGGATACAATGAGCAGTTCTTC | CASSQRGYNEQFF
TRBJ2-1 | TRBD2 | . | TRBV20-1 | TGCAGTGCTACTAGCGGGAGATTAGTAGATGAGCAGTTCTTC | CSATSGRLVDEQFF
TRBJ2-2 | . | . | TRBV29-1 | TGCAGCGTTGAATCCGCGGCCGGGGAGCTGTTTTTT | CSVESAAGELFF
TRBJ2-2 | . | many | TRBV10-3 | TGTGCCATCAGTGATTTTTCAGGGAGCTCCACCGGGGAGCTGTTTTTT | CAISDFSGSSTGELFF
TRBJ2-4 | . | few | TRBV5-5 | TGTGCCAGCAGCTTCATTTCCGTGGGAAACATTCAGTACTTC | CASSFISVGNIQYF
TRBJ2-3 | TRBD2 | . | TRBV29-1 | TGCAGCGTTCTTCCGAAAGGACTAGCGGGGCGCACAGATACGCAGTATTTT | CSVLPKGLAGRTDTQYF
TRBJ1-6 | . | . | TRBV6-5 | TGTGCCAGCAGTTACGTTAATTCACCCCTCCACTTT | CASSYVNSPLHF
TRBJ2-5 | . | few | TRBV29-1 | TGCAGCGTTAGGGGGGCAGGGCGCCAAGAGACCCAGTACTTC | CSVRGAGRQETQYF
TRBJ2-3 | TRBD1 | few | TRBV30 | TGTGCCTGGAGTCTCTCGGGACAGGGTGTCGATACGCAGTATTTT | CAWSLSGQGVDTQYF
TRBJ2-2 | . | . | TRBV7-9 | TGTGCCAGCAGCTTAGTGGCAGGGATGACGACCGGGGAGCTGTTTTTT | CASSLVAGMTTGELFF
TRBJ2-3 | . | few | TRBV12-3/TRBV12-4 | TGTGCCAGCAGCCCAGGACAGAATCCTAGCACAGATACGCAGTATTTT | CASSPGQNPSTDTQYF
TRBJ2-5 | TRBD2 | . | TRBV20-1 | TGCAGTGCTACCACGGGGGGGCCCGTAGGAGAGACCCAGTACTTC | CSATTGGPVGETQYF
TRBJ2-2 | TRBD1 | . | TRBV7-9 | TGTGCCAGCAGCCGGGACAGAATTACCGGGGAGCTGTTTTTT | CASSRDRITGELFF
TRBJ1-2 | . | . | TRBV7-2 | TGTGCCAGCAGCCTCGGACAACAGGGTTATTATGGCTACACCTTC | CASSLGQQGYYGYTF
TRBJ2-3 | TRBD2 | few | TRBV7-6 | TGTGCCAGCAGCTTCGGACTAGCTGATACGCAGTATTTT | CASSFGLADTQYF
TRBJ2-2 | . | many | TRBV11-2 | TGTGCCAGCAGCTTTACAACGAACACCGGGGAGCTGTTTTTT | CASSFTTNTGELFF
TRBJ1-2 | . | . | TRBV6-5 | TGTGCCAGCAGTTTTTCCGGGACACCCGAGTGGGGCTACACCTTC | CASSFSGTPEWGYTF
TRBJ2-7 | . | . | TRBV7-2 | TGTGCCAGCAGCTTAGGGCTAGAACCGCTCTACGAGCAGTACTTC | CASSLGLEPLYEQYF
TRBJ1-5 | . | . | TRBV28 | TGTGCCAGCAGTACCTCCTACAGGGGCAATCAGCCCCAGCATTTT | CASSTSYRGNQPQHF
TRBJ2-3 | . | few | TRBV5-1 | TGCGCCAGCAGCTTAACTTCCCTAGGGTACACAGATACGCAGTATTTT | CASSLTSLGYTDTQYF
TRBJ2-7 | . | few | TRBV5-1 | TGCGCCAGCAGCTTGGAGGCTAGCGCCGAGCAGTACTTC | CASSLEASAEQYF
TRBJ2-3 | TRBD1 | few | TRBV28 | TGTGCCAGCAGCCCGACAGGGAAGAGAGATACGCAGTATTTT | CASSPTGKRDTQYF
TRBJ1-4 | . | many | TRBV20-1 | TGCAGTGCGCCCCCGGGGCAGAACGCAACTAATGAAAAACTGTTTTTT | CSAPPGQNATNEKLFF
TRBJ2-1 | . | . | TRBV6-4 | TGTGCCAGCAGTGAATCCGCGGGAACCTACAATCAGCAGTTCTTC | CASSESAGTYNQQFF
TRBJ2-6 | TRBD1 | few | TRBV12-3/TRBV12-4 | TGTGCCAGCAGCCTCGACAGGGTCGGGGCCAACGTCCTGACTTTC | CASSLDRVGANVLTF
TRBJ2-5 | TRBD2 | . | TRBV7-3 | TGTGCCAGTGCGGGAGCCCCGAATTCCCAAGAGACCCAGTACTTC | CASAGAPNSQETQYF
TRBJ2-5 | . | . | TRBV29-1 | TGCAGCGTTCCCGTCCCCGAGACCCAGTACTTC | CSVPVPETQYF
TRBJ2-7 | TRBD1 | few | TRBV10-3 | TGTGCCATCAGTATAGGACAGGGTTTCTACGAGCAGTACTTC | CAISIGQGFYEQYF
TRBJ2-2 | TRBD2 | . | TRBV20-1 | TGCAGTGCTAGAGCCGTCCCGGGACTAGCGGGCGCGAACACCGGGGAGCTGTTTTTT | CSARAVPGLAGANTGELFF
TRBJ1-1 | TRBD1 | few | TRBV5-1 | TGCGCCAGCAGCCCCACCGGGACAGGGCCTGAAGCTTTCTTT | CASSPTGTGPEAFF
TRBJ1-4 | . | few | TRBV5-6 | TGTGCCAGCAGCTCGGGTCCTCGGGAGGAAAAACTGTTTTTT | CASSSGPREEKLFF
TRBJ1-5 | TRBD1 | few | TRBV6-2/TRBV6-3 | TGTGCCAGCGACAGGGGTCGGGATCAGCCCCAGCATTTT | CASDRGRDQPQHF
TRBJ2-7 | TRBD1 | few | TRBV3-1 | TGTGCCAGCAGCCAAGGCAGACAGGGCGTCTACGAGCAGTACTTC | CASSQGRQGVYEQYF
TRBJ2-1 | . | few | TRBV12-3/TRBV12-4 | TGTGCCAGCGGGCAACGCTCCCTCGATGAGCAGTTCTTC | CASGQRSLDEQFF
TRBJ2-2 | TRBD1 | . | TRBV2 | TGTGCCAGCAGTGCGTGGGGACAGGGGGCGAACGGGGAGCTGTTTTTT | CASSAWGQGANGELFF
TRBJ2-1 | TRBD2 | . | TRBV28 | TGTGCCAGCAGTCCGGAGCGGGGACTTCTTTACAATGAGCAGTTCTTC | CASSPERGLLYNEQFF
TRBJ2-7 | . | few | TRBV20-1 | TGCAGTGCTAGAGGTGGGGGAAGGGGTAAGCAGTACTTC | CSARGGGRGKQYF
TRBJ2-5 | TRBD2 | few | TRBV4-3 | TGCGCCAGCAGCCAAGAGCTACTAGCGGAAGAGACCCAGTACTTC | CASSQELLAEETQYF
TRBJ2-7 | TRBD1 | . | TRBV7-2 | TGTGCCAGCAGCAAGGACAGGGGGCTCGACGAGCAGTACTTC | CASSKDRGLDEQYF
TRBJ1-2 | . | . | TRBV9 | TGTGCCAGCAGCGTAGCTGGGGTGGGCTATGGCTACACCTTC | CASSVAGVGYGYTF
TRBJ2-5 | . | few | TRBV5-1 | TGCGCCAGCAGCCTGGACTGGTGGGAGACCCAGTACTTC | CASSLDWWETQYF
TRBJ2-7 | TRBD2 | few | TRBV28 | TGTGCCAGCGGAGGACTAGCCGGCGAGCAGTACTTC | CASGGLAGEQYF
TRBJ1-1 | . | few | TRBV29-1 | TGCAGCGTTCGGGACCCAAGAAACACTGAAGCTTTCTTT | CSVRDPRNTEAFF
TRBJ1-1 | . | many | TRBV14 | TGTGCCAGCAGCCAAGGTGTGTTGAGGAACACTGAAGCTTTCTTT | CASSQGVLRNTEAFF